The 21 T cell receptor beta chains reported below all come from one sample, sequenced in a study of low-dose radiotherapy and immunotherapy resistance in tumors. Time point meaning: after trial treatment. Specified treatment: LDRT plus nivolumab, ipilimumab, low-dose cyclophosphamide and aspirin (RACIN trial). Covering alpha and beta chains, TRAV- and TRBV-specific primers were used for the first-strand cDNA. Using a constant-region primer together with a V-primer adapter, TCRs were subjected to around 22 PCR cycles of amplification. TCRdb passed the reads through MiXCR, listing each CDR3 protein once. The sample shows 75,000 to 95,000 distinct CDR3 sequences, 20% to 25% of them seen only once. Sequences were derived from PBMCs, sampled after low-dose radiotherapy plus immunotherapy. These receptors originate from a female donor with ovarian cancer.

V gene TRBV20-1 combines with J gene TRBJ2-3; 13 positions agree with TRBD2. This CDR3 has 14 residues. Germline trimming cut 5 bases from V and 6 bases from J; bases unmatched to any gene: 5. From germline, CDR1 is DFQATT and CDR2 SNEGSKA (reference sequence). CDR3 sequence reads: CSASGLAGVDTQYF. The DNA for the CDR3 is TGCAGTGCTTCTGGACTAGCGGGGGTGGATACGCAGTATTTT.

This clonotype was counted many times. The rearrangement links TRBV7-6 to TRBJ2-5, with D tentatively TRBD1 or TRBD2 (5 bases each). V lost 4 bases and J 2 bases, leaving 17 bases between the germline ends. The CDR3 is 16 residues long. Per germline, CDR1 SGHVS and CDR2 FNYEAQ. CDR3 sequence reads: CASSSVRATAQETQYF. In nucleotides, the CDR3 is TGTGCCAGCAGCTCAGTGAGGGCGACAGCTCAAGAGACCCAGTACTTC.

This clonotype was counted many times. J is TRBJ2-1 and V is TRBV29-1, with no clear D. The CDR3 covers 13 residues. V lost 7 bases to trimming and J lost 5 bases, with 15 bases between them. Per germline, CDR1 SQVTM and CDR2 ANQGSEA. In nucleotides, the CDR3 is TGCAGCGCCCACTCGCCGCTGAACAATGAGCAGTTCTTC. This encodes CSAHSPLNNEQFF.

This clonotype was found many times. V and J are TRBV24-1 and TRBJ1-5; D unresolved. Germline CDR1 is KGHDR and CDR2 is SFDVKD. The CDR3 is 15 residues long. V gave up 5 bases and J gave up 2 bases, with 12 bases separating them. CDR3 residues: CATSAVGDRNQPQHF. The CDR3 bases are TGTGCCACCAGTGCGGTGGGAGACCGCAATCAGCCCCAGCATTTT.

This clonotype was counted ten times or more. The chain carries TRBV27 and TRBJ1-6; D remains ambiguous. Germline assignment: CDR1 MNHEY and CDR2 SMNVEV (reference sequence). The CDR3 contains 17 residues. V gave up 5 bases and J gave up 3 bases, with 17 bases separating them. CDR3 protein: CASSVIKAKGYNSPLHF. CDR3 DNA: TGTGCCAGCAGTGTCATAAAAGCGAAGGGCTATAATTCACCCCTCCACTTT.

This clonotype occurred many times. This rearrangement joins TRBV7-2 to TRBJ2-3; D gene uncertain. In germline, CDR1 is SGHTA, CDR2 FQGNSA. The length of the CDR3 is 14 residues. Trimming left V 1 base short and J 3 bases short, with 8 bases between. The CDR3 sequence: CASSLDWATDTQYF. CDR3 nucleotides: TGTGCCAGCAGCTTAGATTGGGCTACAGATACGCAGTATTTT.

This clonotype was found many times. This rearrangement joins TRBV28 to TRBJ2-3, with D perhaps TRBD1 or TRBD2 (6 bases each). Trimming took off 6 bases at V and 0 bases at J, with 16 bases between the two ends. Germline V gives CDR1 MDHEN, CDR2 SYDVKM. The CDR3 is 16 amino acids. In nucleotides, the CDR3 is TGTGCCAGCAGCCAGTCTCCGGGGGCTAGCACAGATACGCAGTATTTT. Its translation is CASSQSPGASTDTQYF. Complete variable domain (other parts from reference TRBV28 and TRBJ2-3): DVKVTQSSRYLVKRTGEKVFLECVQDMDHENMFWYRQDPGLGLRLIYFSYDVKMKEKGDIPEGYSVSREKKERFSLILESASTNQTSMYLCASSQSPGASTDTQYFGPGTRLTVL.

Comment on this clonotype: A read error is the likely source, as a far larger clone sits one nucleotide away. The rearrangement uses TRBV10-3 and TRBJ2-5, with 9 bases lining up with TRBD1. The CDR3 totals 14 residues. Germline CDR1 and CDR2: ENHRY and SYGVKD. Germline trimming cut 5 bases from V and 11 bases from J; bases unmatched to any gene: 12. The CDR3 protein is CAISSGQGFNEQYF. CDR3 in DNA: TGTGCCATCAGTTCGGGACAGGGCTTCAATGAGCAGTACTTC.

This clonotype was observed many times. This rearrangement joins TRBV6-2 or TRBV6-3 to TRBJ2-7, with D possibly being TRBD1 (5 bases). The germline V gene encodes CDR1 MNHEY and CDR2 SVGEGT. V lost 6 bases to trimming and J lost 3 bases, with 18 bases between them. The CDR3 covers 15 residues. CDR3 nucleotide sequence: TGTGCCAGCAGGCCTACAATCAGGGTTGGCTACGAGCAGTACTTC. Amino acids: CASRPTIRVGYEQYF.

Ten or more counts support this clonotype. The V and J genes are TRBV4-3 and TRBJ2-1; possibly TRBD2 for D (5 bases). Germline V gene data show CDR1 as LGHNA and CDR2 as YSLEER. The CDR3 spans 15 residues. V shed 0 bases and J shed 5 bases, with 11 bases lying between them. The CDR3: CASSQDLGDHNEQFF. CDR3 nucleotides: TGCGCCAGCAGCCAAGATCTCGGGGATCACAATGAGCAGTTCTTC.

Ten or more counts support this clonotype. The chain combines TRBV18 with TRBJ1-2; no definite D call. Trimming left V 4 bases short and J 4 bases short, with 16 bases between. Germline CDR1 KGHSH, CDR2 LQKENI. CDR3 length: 15 residues. CDR3 nucleotide sequence: TGTGCCAGCTCACTCTCGGGTGATCTCCTCTATGGCTACACCTTC. Translation: CASSLSGDLLYGYTF.

This clonotype showed up many times. The chain couples TRBV7-9 to TRBJ1-3; D is ambiguous. This CDR3 region has 12 residues. Trimming took 5 bases from V and 4 from J, leaving 6 bases between them. Germline lookup yields CDR1 SEHNR and CDR2 FQNEAQ (reference sequence). The CDR3 loop reads CASSPVGNTIYF. DNA for the CDR3: TGTGCCAGCAGCCCCGTCGGAAACACCATATATTTT.

This clonotype appeared many times. The rearrangement uses TRBV10-2 and TRBJ1-1, with D possibly TRBD1 on 5 matching bases. CDR1 is WSHSY, CDR2 SAAADI, per germline. CDR3 length: 15 amino acids. The germline V and J ends were trimmed by 4 bases and 0 bases, with 12 bases remaining between them. Written as DNA, the CDR3 is TGCGCCAGCAGTGGGTTGGGGGGGATGAACACTGAAGCTTTCTTT. Its protein product is CASSGLGGMNTEAFF.

This clonotype was picked up a small number of times. V is TRBV7-8 and J is TRBJ2-3; no clear D. There are 14 residues in the CDR3. The V gene lost 10 bases and the J gene lost 5 bases, with 19 bases spanning the gap. Germline V CDR1 and CDR2: SGHVS, FQNEAQ. CDR3 region: CAIPDETGGDTQYF. DNA for the CDR3: TGTGCCATCCCCGACGAGACTGGTGGAGATACGCAGTATTTT.

This clonotype was recorded at least ten times. The chain carries TRBV9 and TRBJ2-3; D not resolved. The germline V gene has CDR1 SGDLS and CDR2 YYNGEE. V was pared by 4 bases and J by 2 bases, with 17 bases between. The CDR3 has 16 amino acids. The CDR3 sequence is CASSIVGSGDTDTQYF. CDR3 bases: TGTGCCAGCAGCATAGTTGGATCCGGAGACACAGATACGCAGTATTTT.

This clonotype was detected many times. The chain recombines TRBV5-1 with TRBJ2-1; 7 bases line up with TRBD2. The V and J ends lost 0 bases and 8 bases, in that order; junction bases with no gene match: 8. Germline V CDR1 and CDR2: SGHRS, YFSETQ. The length of the CDR3 is 15 residues. CDR3 protein: CASSLAAGVGYEQFF. CDR3 bases: TGCGCCAGCAGCTTGGCGGCGGGAGTGGGCTATGAGCAGTTCTTC.

Points on this clonotype: A far larger clone is only one base removed, so a read error is likely. The chain couples TRBV4-2 to TRBJ2-4, with 8 bases lining up with TRBD2. The germline CDR1 and CDR2 sequences are LGHNA and YNFKEQ. The length of the CDR3 is 14 residues. J was trimmed by 8 bases and V by 5 bases; bases with no gene match: 8. The CDR3 reads CASSSGGRRHIQYF. CDR3 nucleotides: TGTGCCAGCAGCTCTGGCGGGAGGCGGCACATTCAGTACTTC.

This clonotype was counted at least ten times. The chain has TRBV6-2 or TRBV6-3 and TRBJ2-3, with D possibly TRBD1 on 7 matching bases. This CDR3 is built from 14 residues. Germline V lookup: CDR1 MNHEY, CDR2 SVGEGT. V was pared by 6 bases and J by 3 bases, with 13 bases between. This chain's CDR3 is CASRSAGGTDTQYF. The CDR3 region has the DNA TGTGCCAGCAGGTCCGCAGGGGGGACAGATACGCAGTATTTT.

This clonotype was found a few times. This likely stems from a read error, as it lies one base from a far larger clone. The chain uses TRBV6-5 and TRBJ1-3; the D gene is possibly TRBD1 (5 bases). The length of the CDR3 is 16 residues. Trimming removed 6 bases from V and 4 bases from J, with 19 bases in between. Germline CDR1 MNHEY, CDR2 SVGAGI. The CDR3 DNA is TGTGCCAGCAGCCCCCGGGACCCTAACCCAGGAAACACCATATATTTT. Encoded protein: CASSPRDPNPGNTIYF.

The table lists this clonotype with many counts. J is TRBJ2-5 and V is TRBV18; the match to TRBD1 covers 7 bases. The CDR3 has 15 residues. The V gene's germline CDR1 is KGHSH and CDR2 LQKENI. With 6 bases clipped from V and 1 base from J, the junction kept 8 bases outside the gene matches. CDR3 coding DNA: TGTGCCAGCTCCCCGGGACAGAGAGTCCAAGAGACCCAGTACTTC. Its translation is CASSPGQRVQETQYF.

Ten or more counts support this clonotype. The rearrangement joins TRBV20-1 to TRBJ1-5; D is possibly TRBD1 (5 bases). The germline CDR1 and CDR2 sequences are DFQATT and SNEGSKA (reference sequence). The CDR3 runs 15 residues. The CDR3 nucleotides read TGCAGCTTAAGAGGGACCGGGGAAGGCAATCAGCCCCAGCATTTT. Amino acids: CSLRGTGEGNQPQHF.